This paragraph reports one TCR beta chain. The germline gives CDR1 SGHAT, CDR2 FQNNGV. The CDR3 consists of 15 residues. V was shortened by 5 bases and J by 7 bases, with 15 bases between the two germline ends. This sample is part of a study of T cells after yellow fever vaccination. TCRdb used MiXCR to reprocess the 5' RACE reads, holding one entry per CDR3 protein. This table has about 500,000 distinct CDR3 sequences, 17% appearing once. V gene TRBV11-2 combines with J gene TRBJ1-6; TRBD1 might be the D (6 bases). Sequencing was performed on PBMCs, taken roughly 5 days after the first yellow fever vaccination. This sequence was found in a man aged 18-30 years who received the YFV17D yellow fever vaccine. CDR3 sequence reads: CASSPTDRRNSPLHF. Here the CDR3 DNA reads TGTGCCAGCAGCCCGACTGACAGGAGGAATTCACCCCTCCACTTT.